The 24 T cell receptor beta chains in this list originate from one sample, sequenced in a study of regulatory T cells in long-lasting Graves disease. To make TCR beta libraries, researchers used iRepertoire HTBI primers and Arm-PCR of CDR3 regions. TCRdb ran MiXCR on the multiplex PCR reads and lists one entry per CDR3 protein. The sample includes almost 450,000 distinct CDR3 sequences, roughly 15% seen only once; the top ten take about 10%. Documented time point: newly diagnosed GD, antithyroid drugs for less than 3 months. Making the TCR library involved RNA that had been extracted from PBMCs. The sample also formed part of further work on T cells in Graves' hyperthyroidism and ophthalmopathy.

The sample here was peripheral blood mononuclear cells (PBMCs), taken at new diagnosis, from a patient treated with antithyroid drugs. The receptors were gathered from a woman in her thirties with Graves disease.

The chain combines TRBV19 with TRBJ2-7; 10 nucleotides line up with TRBD1. V shed 6 bases and J 1 base; nucleotides not matched to a gene: 12. Germline V gives CDR1 LNHDA, CDR2 SQIVND (reference sequence). This CDR3 spans 17 amino acids. Here the CDR3 DNA reads TGTGCCAGTAGGACGAACGGACAGGGGGTAGGTTCCTACGAGCAGTACTTC. This sequence encodes CASRTNGQGVGSYEQYF.

This clonotype was counted at least ten times. CDR3 residues: CASSYLETYEQYF. The CDR3 DNA follows: TGTGCCAGCAGTTACCTCGAGACTTACGAGCAGTACTTC. This chain uses TRBV6-2 or TRBV6-3 with TRBJ2-7; no firm D call. CDR3 length: 13 residues. V was shortened by 2 bases and J by 4 bases, with 9 bases between the two germline ends. Germline lookup yields CDR1 MNHEY and CDR2 SVGEGT.

This clonotype was observed many times. The gene calls are TRBV28 and TRBJ2-3; tentatively, D is TRBD1 (6 bases). Germline assignment: CDR1 MDHEN and CDR2 SYDVKM. The CDR3 consists of 15 residues. The germline V and J ends were trimmed by 5 bases and 4 bases, with 16 bases remaining between them. CDR3 residues: CASSRDTGLADTQYF. The CDR3 bases are TGTGCCAGCAGTCGAGATACAGGGTTGGCAGATACGCAGTATTTT.

The rearrangement uses TRBV28 and TRBJ2-7; tentatively, D is TRBD1 or TRBD2 (5 bases each). The length of the CDR3 is 17 residues. The germline V gene encodes CDR1 MDHEN and CDR2 SYDVKM. The V end was cut by 6 bases, the J end by 4 bases, with 25 bases between. CDR3 sequence reads: CASSILPGAGTPYEQYF. In DNA, the CDR3 is TGTGCCAGCAGCATATTGCCCGGGGCCGGGACGCCATACGAGCAGTACTTC.

Many counts were recorded for this clonotype. The CDR3 is CASSCWSCNEQFF. In nucleotides, the CDR3 is TGTGCCAGCAGCTGTTGGTCGTGCAATGAGCAGTTCTTC. This chain connects TRBV7-9 to TRBJ2-1; D gene unclear. CDR1 is SEHNR and CDR2 is FQNEAQ in the germline V gene (reference sequence). V shed 4 bases and J shed 6 bases, with 10 bases lying between them. The CDR3 covers 13 residues.

This chain uses TRBV6-1 with TRBJ2-3, with no clear D. V was trimmed by 8 bases and J by 5 bases, leaving 14 bases between them. CDR1 is MNHNS and CDR2 is SASEGT in the germline V gene. The CDR3 is made up of 13 amino acids. CDR3 protein: CASHTLVKDTQYF. CDR3 sequence (DNA): TGTGCCAGCCACACATTGGTGAAAGATACGCAGTATTTT.

This clonotype was seen repeatedly, ten times or more. This chain links TRBV3-1 with TRBJ1-2; D may be TRBD1 (5 bases). Trimming took 5 bases from V and 3 from J, leaving 13 bases between them. Germline lookup yields CDR1 LGHDT and CDR2 YNNKEL (reference sequence). The CDR3 totals 14 residues. DNA of the CDR3: TGTGCCAGCAGCACCGGGGGGACTTACTATGGCTACACCTTC. Protein product: CASSTGGTYYGYTF. The full variable domain, rest sourced from reference TRBV3-1 and TRBJ1-2, is DTAVSQTPKYLVTQMGNDKSIKCEQNLGHDTMYWYKQDSKKFLKIMFSYNNKELIINETVPNRFSPKSPDKAHLNLHINSLELGDSAVYFCASSTGGTYYGYTFGSGTRLTVV.

A remark on this clonotype: A much more abundant neighbour one base away suggests this may be a read error. The chain couples TRBV28 to TRBJ2-1; 10 bases are shared with TRBD1. This CDR3 contains 15 residues. CDR1 and CDR2 from the germline V gene are MDHEN and SYDVKM. After removal of 2 bases from V and 10 bases from J, the junction contained 8 bases not matched to a gene. The CDR3 loop is CASSLRDRGSYEQFF. In DNA form, the CDR3 reads TGTGCCAGCAGTTTAAGGGACAGGGGCTCCTACGAGCAGTTCTTC.

This clonotype was picked up one time. This sequence may be a read error, since a much larger clone differs from it by one base. For the CDR3, the DNA is TGTGCCAGCAGCCAACAGGGACTAGCGGGAACCTACGGGCAGTACTTC. It encodes CASSQQGLAGTYGQYF. The V and J genes are TRBV3-1 and TRBJ2-7, with 13 nucleotides matching TRBD2. CDR3 length equals 16 residues. Germline V lookup: CDR1 LGHDT, CDR2 YNNKEL (reference sequence).

A remark on this clonotype: This sequence may be a read error, since a much larger clone differs from it by one base. The chain couples TRBV7-9 to TRBJ2-2, with a tentative D call TRBD2 (5 bases). Germline CDR1 reads SEHNR; CDR2 reads FQNEAQ (reference sequence). Trimming took off 2 bases at V and 7 bases at J, with 11 bases between the two ends. The CDR3 spans 14 residues. This CDR3 reads CASSLIAGSGELFF. The CDR3 DNA reads as TGTGCCAGCAGCTTAATCGCGGGTAGCGGGGAGCTGTTTTTT.

V is TRBV29-1 and J is TRBJ2-1, with 10 bases fitting TRBD1. Looked up from germline, CDR1 is SQVTM and CDR2 is ANQGSEA. The CDR3 consists of 14 residues. The junction had 6 bases not matched to a gene; V was cut back by 7 bases and J by 3 bases. CDR3 in amino acids: CSDIRDRGYNEQFF. CDR3 in DNA: TGCAGCGACATCCGGGACAGGGGCTACAATGAGCAGTTCTTC.

This clonotype has at least ten counts. The CDR3 region has the DNA TGTGCCAGCAGCTTCGCCGCCAGCCTTCCCGCCAATGAGCAGTTCTTC. Translation gives CASSFAASLPANEQFF. The chain is built from TRBV11-2 and TRBJ2-1; D is undetermined. In germline, CDR1 is SGHAT, CDR2 FQNNGV. The CDR3 runs 16 residues. V lost 3 bases, J lost 6 bases, and 18 bases lay in between.

About this clonotype itself: A junction boundary mismatches the germline segment, possibly from a read error. The chain recombines TRBV11-2 with TRBJ2-7; no reliable D call. CDR1 is SGHAT and CDR2 is FQNNGV in the germline V gene. The CDR3 is 12 residues long. The CDR3 reads CAGSLAGYEQYF. CDR3 sequence (DNA): TGTGCCGGCAGCTTAGCCGGATACGAGCAGTACTTC.

This clonotype was recorded at least ten times. The V gene is TRBV5-1, the J gene TRBJ2-7; 10 bases fit TRBD1. The CDR3 is 14 amino acids. From germline, CDR1 is SGHRS and CDR2 YFSETQ. V lost 4 bases and J lost 3; bases outside the gene matches: 4. In DNA form, the CDR3 reads TGCGCCAGCAGCCATGACAGGGGGCACTACGAGCAGTACTTC. This sequence encodes CASSHDRGHYEQYF.

This clonotype showed up many times. This rearrangement joins TRBV15 to TRBJ1-1; 9 bases agree with TRBD1. The germline V gene encodes CDR1 LNHNV and CDR2 YYDKDF (reference sequence). This CDR3 comprises 15 residues. With V trimmed by 3 bases and J by 1 base, 3 bases remained unmatched. The CDR3, as DNA: TGTGCCACCAGCAGGGACAGGGGACGGAACACTGAAGCTTTCTTT. Its protein product is CATSRDRGRNTEAFF.

The CDR3 region has the DNA TGTGCCAGCTCACCGGGACAGGTGGGAGACACAGATACGCAGTATTTT. Its translation: CASSPGQVGDTDTQYF. The V and J genes are TRBV18 and TRBJ2-3; 8 bases are shared with TRBD1. This CDR3 contains 16 residues. With 3 bases clipped from V and 2 bases from J, the junction kept 7 bases outside the gene matches. Germline loops: CDR1 KGHSH, CDR2 LQKENI.

The table lists this clonotype with many counts. The rearrangement links TRBV3-1 to TRBJ2-1, with 7 nucleotides matching TRBD2. This CDR3 region has 15 residues. V lost 4 bases, J lost 2 bases, and 5 bases stayed unmatched. Germline V gives CDR1 LGHDT, CDR2 YNNKEL (reference sequence). CDR3 amino acids: CASSLIAGPYNEQFF. In nucleotides, the CDR3 is TGTGCCAGCAGCCTAATAGCGGGCCCCTACAATGAGCAGTTCTTC.

In this sample, this clonotype turned up many times. The chain combines TRBV7-2 with TRBJ2-4; D tentatively fits TRBD1 or TRBD2 (5 bases each). V was pared by 3 bases and J by 0 bases, with 15 bases between. Germline CDR1 is SGHTA and CDR2 is FQGNSA. The length of the CDR3 is 17 residues. CDR3 in DNA: TGTGCCAGCAGCTTCTATGGGGGACCTCTAGCCAAAAACATTCAGTACTTC. It encodes CASSFYGGPLAKNIQYF.

The V and J genes are TRBV18 and TRBJ1-3; D unresolved. CDR3 length equals 17 residues. CDR1 and CDR2 from the germline V gene are KGHSH and LQKENI. Trimming shortened V by 3 bases and J by 0 bases, and 15 bases separated the two germline ends. CDR3 sequence (DNA): TGTGCCAGCTCACCTTCTGGTATTACCGCCTCTGGAAACACCATATATTTT. It specifies CASSPSGITASGNTIYF.

The V call is TRBV14, the J call TRBJ2-1; D is uncertain. V was shortened by 5 bases and J by 2 bases, with 7 bases between the two germline ends. This CDR3 spans 13 amino acids. Germline assignment: CDR1 SGHDN and CDR2 FVKESK. The CDR3 DNA reads as TGTGCCAGCAGCGATGGAGCCTACAATGAGCAGTTCTTC. It encodes CASSDGAYNEQFF.

This clonotype was seen repeatedly, ten times or more. This chain uses TRBV11-2 with TRBJ2-7, with D uncertain. From germline, CDR1 is SGHAT and CDR2 FQNNGV. The CDR3 runs to 11 residues. V was shortened by 5 bases and J by 4 bases, with 6 bases between the two germline ends. The chain's CDR3 is CASSADYEQYF. CDR3 nucleotide sequence: TGTGCCAGCAGCGCCGATTACGAGCAGTACTTC.

At least ten counts were recorded for this clonotype. V is TRBV2 and J is TRBJ2-7, with D perhaps matching TRBD2 (5 bases). CDR3 length equals 12 residues. Germline V gene sequence: CDR1 SNHLY, CDR2 FYNNEI. Trimming left V 2 bases short and J 5 bases short, with 7 bases between. CDR3 region: CASSERLHEQYF. The CDR3 region has the DNA TGTGCCAGCAGTGAAAGACTACACGAGCAGTACTTC.

This clonotype was counted ten times or more. The V call is TRBV11-2, the J call TRBJ2-7; 9 positions match TRBD1. The CDR3 extends over 15 amino acids. Per the germline V gene, CDR1 is SGHAT and CDR2 is FQNNGV. The V gene end was trimmed by 0 bases and the J gene end by 3 bases; junction bases not matched to a gene: 3. The DNA of the CDR3 is TGTGCCAGCAGCTTAGAACTGGGACAGGGCTACGAGCAGTACTTC. This encodes CASSLELGQGYEQYF.

The genes are TRBV12-3 or TRBV12-4 and TRBJ1-1; D call uncertain. This CDR3 comprises 12 residues. Trimming removed 3 bases from V and 5 bases from J, with 7 bases in between. This CDR3 reads CASSFADTEAFF. CDR3 bases: TGTGCCAGCAGTTTCGCTGATACTGAAGCTTTCTTT.